The source of this T cell receptor (beta chain) is a study of glioma-infiltrating T cells. Study outcomes and limitations: Non-neoplastic patients had below-expected tissue-blood divergence, while all gliomas exceeded expectation.

Concerning this clonotype itself: As yet, its antigen is unknown.

Using RNA template, CDR3s of TCR alpha and beta were amplified with iRepertoire arm-PCR. One-step reverse transcription and amplification started from approximately 100-400 ng of tissue mRNA or PBMC total RNA. One entry per CDR3 protein, called by TCRdb with MiXCR from the multiplex PCR reads. The table records about 89,000 distinct CDR3 sequences, about 25% of them present only once. The CDR3 is 14 amino acids. With 4 bases removed from V and 7 bases from J, the gap between germline ends came to 16 bases. Sample: glioma tissue, nonneoplastic brain tissue, or PBMCs (not recorded which). The chain uses TRBV12-3 or TRBV12-4 and TRBJ1-1; D ambiguous. The receptor was derived from a human donor with low-grade glioma or glioblastoma, undergoing nonglioma brain surgery, or in good health (not recorded which). The DNA of the CDR3 is TGTGCCAGCAGTTCCCCCACACTTCGCTATGAAGCTTTCTTT. Translation: CASSSPTLRYEAFF.